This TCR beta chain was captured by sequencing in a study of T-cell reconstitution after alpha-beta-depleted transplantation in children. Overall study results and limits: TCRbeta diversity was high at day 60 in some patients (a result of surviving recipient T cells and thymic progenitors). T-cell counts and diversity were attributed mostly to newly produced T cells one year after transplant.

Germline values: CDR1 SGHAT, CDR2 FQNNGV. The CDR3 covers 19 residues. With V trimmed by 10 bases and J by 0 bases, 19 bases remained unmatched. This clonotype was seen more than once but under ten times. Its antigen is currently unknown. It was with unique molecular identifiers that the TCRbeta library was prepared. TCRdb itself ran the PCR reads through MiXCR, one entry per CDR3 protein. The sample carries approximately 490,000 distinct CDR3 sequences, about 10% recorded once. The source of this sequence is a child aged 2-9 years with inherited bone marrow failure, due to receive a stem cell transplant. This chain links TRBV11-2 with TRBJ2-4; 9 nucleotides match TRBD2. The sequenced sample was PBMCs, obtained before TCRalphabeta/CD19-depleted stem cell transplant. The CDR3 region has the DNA TGTGCCACCTCGGGGGGCGGGAGGGCCGGTCCTCTAGCCAAAAACATTCAGTACTTC. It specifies CATSGGGRAGPLAKNIQYF.